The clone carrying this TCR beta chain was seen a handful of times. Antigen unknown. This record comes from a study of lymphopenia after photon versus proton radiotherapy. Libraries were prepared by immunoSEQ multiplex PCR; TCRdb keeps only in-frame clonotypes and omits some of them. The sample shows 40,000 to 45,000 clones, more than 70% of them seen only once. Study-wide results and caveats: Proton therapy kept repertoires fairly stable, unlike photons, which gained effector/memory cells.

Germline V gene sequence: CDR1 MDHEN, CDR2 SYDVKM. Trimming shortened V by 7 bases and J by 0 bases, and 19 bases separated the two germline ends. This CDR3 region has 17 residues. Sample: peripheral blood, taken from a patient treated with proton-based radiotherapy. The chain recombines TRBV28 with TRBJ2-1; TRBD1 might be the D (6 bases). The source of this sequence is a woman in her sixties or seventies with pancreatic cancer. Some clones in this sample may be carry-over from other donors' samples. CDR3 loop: CASTSGGRQSSYNEQFF. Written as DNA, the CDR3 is TGTGCCAGCACTTCTGGGGGCCGCCAGAGCTCCTACAATGAGCAGTTCTTC.